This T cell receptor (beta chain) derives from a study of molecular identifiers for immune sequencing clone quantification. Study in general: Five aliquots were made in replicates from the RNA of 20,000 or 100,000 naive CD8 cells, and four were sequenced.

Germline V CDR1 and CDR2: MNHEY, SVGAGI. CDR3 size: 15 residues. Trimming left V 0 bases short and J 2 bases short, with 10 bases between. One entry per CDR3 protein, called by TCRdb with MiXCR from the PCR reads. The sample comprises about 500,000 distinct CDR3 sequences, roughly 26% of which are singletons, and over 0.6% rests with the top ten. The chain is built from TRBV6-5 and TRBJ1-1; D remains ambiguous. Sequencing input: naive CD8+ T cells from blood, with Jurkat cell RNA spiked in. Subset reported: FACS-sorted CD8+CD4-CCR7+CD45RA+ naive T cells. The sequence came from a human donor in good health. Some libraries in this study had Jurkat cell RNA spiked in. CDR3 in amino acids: CASSYSIQDNTEAFF. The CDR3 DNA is TGTGCCAGCAGTTACTCCATTCAAGATAACACTGAAGCTTTCTTT.